These T cell receptor beta chains were read from a single sample in a study of T-cell memory formation after mild COVID-19. One entry per CDR3 protein, called by TCRdb with MiXCR from the 5' RACE reads. The sample shows about 340,000 distinct CDR3 sequences, 13% of them seen only once. The sample comprised PBMCs or a T cell subset sorted from them (not recorded which). The receptors shown here come from a man aged 18 to 29 who had mild COVID-19 (a few samples of this study predate the infection). Cell type and time point are not known. CDR3s include the opening cysteine and the closing phenylalanine or tryptophan. D genes are given only for firm matches. The size field is filled for only some rows; it gives once, few, many or a size class.

d_gene,j_gene,v_gene,abundance,CDR3nt,CDR3aa
TRBD2,TRBJ2-7,TRBV3-1,few,TGTGCCAGCAGCCTCCGACTAGCGGGCACCTACGAGCAGTACTTC,CASSLRLAGTYEQYF
-,TRBJ1-2,TRBV6-2/TRBV6-3,-,TGTGCCAGCAGTTACCTCCTAGGGGACTATGGCTACACCTTC,CASSYLLGDYGYTF
-,TRBJ2-3,TRBV3-1,few,TGTGCCAGCAGCCATTTCCTCGCGGGCAGCACAGATACGCAGTATTTT,CASSHFLAGSTDTQYF
TRBD1,TRBJ2-1,TRBV5-1,many,TGCGCCAGCAGGGGACAGGGGGCGACCAATGAGCAGTTCTTC,CASRGQGATNEQFF
-,TRBJ1-4,TRBV29-1,few,TGCAGCGTGGGTGTGGGGGCCGATGAAAAACTGTTTTTT,CSVGVGADEKLFF
TRBD1,TRBJ1-2,TRBV28,-,TGTGCCAGCAGAAAAGCAGGGGGTGGCAATGGCTACACCTTC,CASRKAGGGNGYTF
-,TRBJ1-1,TRBV7-2,many,TGTGCCAGCAGCTTTATGGGTTTGACTGAAGCTTTCTTT,CASSFMGLTEAFF
TRBD2,TRBJ2-1,TRBV5-4,-,TGTGCCAGTGCTACTAGCGGGGGAGCTACCTACAATGAGCAGTTCTTC,CASATSGGATYNEQFF
TRBD1,TRBJ2-1,TRBV12-3/TRBV12-4,-,TGTGCCAGCACCTTGGACAGGAGCTCCTACAATGAGCAGTTCTTC,CASTLDRSSYNEQFF
TRBD2,TRBJ2-5,TRBV7-2,few,TGTGCCAGCGCTGCTAGCGGGGGTGAAGAGACCCAGTACTTC,CASAASGGEETQYF
TRBD2,TRBJ2-1,TRBV6-5,-,TGTGCCAGCAGTCGAAACGCGGGGGGGTCCTACAATGAGCAGTTCTTC,CASSRNAGGSYNEQFF
-,TRBJ2-4,TRBV19,-,TGTGCCAGTAGGGGGCCTATGGATATCCGGGTTCAGTACTTC,CASRGPMDIRVQYF
-,TRBJ2-3,TRBV9,-,TGTGCCAGCAGCGTAGAGGTCGGATACACAGATACGCAGTATTTT,CASSVEVGYTDTQYF
TRBD2,TRBJ2-7,TRBV5-1,few,TGCGCCAGCAGCCGGGGGGTAGATGACTACGAGCAGTACTTC,CASSRGVDDYEQYF
TRBD1,TRBJ1-2,TRBV11-1,few,TGTGCCAGCAGCTTAGCGGGACAGACGCTAAACTATGGCTACACCTTC,CASSLAGQTLNYGYTF
-,TRBJ2-5,TRBV20-1,few,TGCAGTGCTAGAGGGGAATTTCCCGAGGCCCAGTACTTC,CSARGEFPEAQYF
-,TRBJ1-2,TRBV11-2,many,TGTGCCAGCAGCTTAGACAGGGGCATATATGGCTACACCTTC,CASSLDRGIYGYTF
-,TRBJ2-6,TRBV21-1,few,TGTGCCAGCAGCCCCGAGGGACACCGAAGCTCTGGGGCCAACGTCCTGACTTTC,CASSPEGHRSSGANVLTF
-,TRBJ1-2,TRBV6-6,-,TGTGCCAGCAGAGCCCCTGGGGGGCGGGTCGATGGCTACACCTTC,CASRAPGGRVDGYTF
-,TRBJ1-5,TRBV20-1,many,TGCAGTGCTAGAGAATTGGCCGGTCAGCCCCAGCATTTT,CSARELAGQPQHF
TRBD2,TRBJ2-1,TRBV6-5,-,TGTGCCAGCAGTTCCTCCGGGGGGTTTGAGAATGAGCAGTTCTTC,CASSSSGGFENEQFF
TRBD2,TRBJ2-5,TRBV5-1,few,TGCGCCAGCAGCTTGGGGGGACTACATGGCAGCCCTGGGGAGACCCAGTACTTC,CASSLGGLHGSPGETQYF
-,TRBJ1-5,TRBV7-2,-,TGTGCCAGCAGCTTCACGGTTTGGCAGCCCCAGCATTTT,CASSFTVWQPQHF
-,TRBJ2-3,TRBV12-3/TRBV12-4,-,TGTGCCAGCAGTAAATGGGTGGCGGTCTCTGGCACAGATACGCAGTATTTT,CASSKWVAVSGTDTQYF
TRBD2,TRBJ2-5,TRBV4-3,-,TGCGCCAGCAGCCAAGATAGGTGGAGCGGGGCCCAGTACTTC,CASSQDRWSGAQYF
TRBD1,TRBJ1-2,TRBV7-9,-,TGTGCCAGCAGCTTAGCCCGGGACAGGACTCTCTATGGCTACACCTTC,CASSLARDRTLYGYTF
-,TRBJ1-2,TRBV6-2/TRBV6-3,few,TGTGCCAGCAGCCGGGATGCTAACTATGGCTACACCTTC,CASSRDANYGYTF
TRBD1,TRBJ2-1,TRBV6-2/TRBV6-3,few,TGTGCCAGCAGTAACAGGGGTTCAGGCATAAATGAGCAGTTCTTC,CASSNRGSGINEQFF
-,TRBJ2-2,TRBV5-1,-,TGCGCCAGCAGCCCTGCGGCTAGCCTCCTTAACACCGGGGAGCTGTTTTTT,CASSPAASLLNTGELFF
TRBD1,TRBJ2-7,TRBV7-3,few,TGTGCCAGCAGCTTAACGGGACCGACAGGGGTCTACGAGCAGTACTTC,CASSLTGPTGVYEQYF
TRBD1,TRBJ2-7,TRBV20-1,-,TGCAGTGCTAGAGACCCCAGGGGGAAGTACGAGCAGTACTTC,CSARDPRGKYEQYF
-,TRBJ2-3,TRBV12-3/TRBV12-4,-,TGTGCCAGCGGGCAGGGTAGGGCAGATACGCAGTATTTT,CASGQGRADTQYF
-,TRBJ2-3,TRBV7-9,-,TGTGCCAGCAGCTTAGAGGCGTCCGGTACGCAGTATTTT,CASSLEASGTQYF
-,TRBJ1-1,TRBV12-3/TRBV12-4,few,TGTGCCAGCACCCCGGGACACCAGAACACTGAAGCTTTCTTT,CASTPGHQNTEAFF
TRBD1,TRBJ1-1,TRBV5-1,few,TGCGCCAGCAGCTTGGTTGGGACAGGGAAGACTGAAGCTTTCTTT,CASSLVGTGKTEAFF
TRBD2,TRBJ2-1,TRBV19,few,TGTGCCAGTACTCGCGGGGGTTACTACAATGAGCAGTTCTTC,CASTRGGYYNEQFF
-,TRBJ2-3,TRBV5-1,few,TGCGCCAGCAGTTCTGCGGCGGGGAGCACAGATACGCAGTATTTT,CASSSAAGSTDTQYF
-,TRBJ2-5,TRBV7-9,-,TGTGCCAGCAGCTTCCGGAGAGAGACCCAGTACTTC,CASSFRRETQYF
TRBD2,TRBJ2-4,TRBV6-1,-,TGTGCCAGCAGTGAAGAATGGGAGGGGTTGAACATTCAGTACTTC,CASSEEWEGLNIQYF
TRBD1,TRBJ2-2,TRBV7-2,-,TGTGCCAGCAGCTTAGCGCCCGACAGGGCCGCCGGGGAGCTGTTTTTT,CASSLAPDRAAGELFF
TRBD1,TRBJ1-6,TRBV10-3,few,TGTGCCATCAGTGAGGGGACAGGGAAGAATTCACCCCTCCACTTT,CAISEGTGKNSPLHF
-,TRBJ2-3,TRBV4-1,many,TGCGCCAGCAGCCAAACAGGGTTGGGTCAAGATACGCAGTATTTT,CASSQTGLGQDTQYF
TRBD1,TRBJ1-2,TRBV12-3/TRBV12-4,-,TGTGCCAGCAGTAAGGGACAGGGGGGATGGGATGGCTACACCTTC,CASSKGQGGWDGYTF
-,TRBJ2-3,TRBV10-2,few,TGCGCCAGCAGGGGGGGGCGAGGCACAGATACGCAGTATTTT,CASRGGRGTDTQYF
TRBD1,TRBJ1-5,TRBV10-3,-,TGTGCCACCTCTATGACAGGGGATCAGCCCCAGCATTTT,CATSMTGDQPQHF
-,TRBJ1-4,TRBV29-1,few,TGCAGCGTTTTTGGAGGGGAGGTAGAAAAACTGTTTTTT,CSVFGGEVEKLFF
-,TRBJ1-5,TRBV12-3/TRBV12-4,few,TGTGCCAGCAGTTTAAAACCGGAGTTTCAGCCCCAGCATTTT,CASSLKPEFQPQHF
-,TRBJ2-6,TRBV5-1,once,TGCGCCAGCACATTGGCCACGGGGACAAACGTCCTGACTTTC,CASTLATGTNVLTF
-,TRBJ2-1,TRBV6-5,many,TGTGCCAGCAGTTACGAGTCTGGAGGGTACAATGAGCAGTTCTTC,CASSYESGGYNEQFF
-,TRBJ2-1,TRBV9,few,TGTGCCAGCAGCGATCGACAACGCAATGAGCAGTTCTTC,CASSDRQRNEQFF
TRBD1,TRBJ1-2,TRBV29-1,many,TGCAGCTCCGGGACAGGGGGCTATGGCTACACCTTC,CSSGTGGYGYTF
-,TRBJ2-1,TRBV7-9,-,TGTGCCAGCAGCTCTGGGGCCGGTGTGGGGAATGAGCAGTTCTTC,CASSSGAGVGNEQFF
-,TRBJ1-1,TRBV12-3/TRBV12-4,-,TGTGCCAGCAGCCCACAGAGGGCAACGGACACTGAAGCTTTCTTT,CASSPQRATDTEAFF
-,TRBJ1-2,TRBV5-6,few,TGTGCCAGCAGCCCTTATAGGGAAGGCTACACCTTC,CASSPYREGYTF